The source of this T cell receptor (beta chain) is a study of OX40 agonist ivuxolimab in advanced cancers. The germline gives CDR1 MNHEY, CDR2 SMNVEV (reference sequence). The V gene lost 11 bases and the J gene lost 0 bases, with 8 bases spanning the gap. CDR3 length: 11 residues. Data came from immunoSEQ multiplex PCR; TCRdb stores just in-frame clones and leaves some out. The table has about 48,000 clones, approximately 90% seen once. The rearrangement joins TRBV27 to TRBJ2-7; perhaps TRBD2 as D (5 bases). This receptor was obtained from an adult with an advanced solid tumor such as melanoma, head and neck, liver or kidney cancer. This specimen consisted of CD4+ or CD8+ T cells sorted from blood, obtained in a trial of the OX40 agonist ivuxolimab. For the CDR3, the DNA is TGTGCCGCCCGGGACTCCTACGAGCAGTACTTC. As protein: CAARDSYEQYF.